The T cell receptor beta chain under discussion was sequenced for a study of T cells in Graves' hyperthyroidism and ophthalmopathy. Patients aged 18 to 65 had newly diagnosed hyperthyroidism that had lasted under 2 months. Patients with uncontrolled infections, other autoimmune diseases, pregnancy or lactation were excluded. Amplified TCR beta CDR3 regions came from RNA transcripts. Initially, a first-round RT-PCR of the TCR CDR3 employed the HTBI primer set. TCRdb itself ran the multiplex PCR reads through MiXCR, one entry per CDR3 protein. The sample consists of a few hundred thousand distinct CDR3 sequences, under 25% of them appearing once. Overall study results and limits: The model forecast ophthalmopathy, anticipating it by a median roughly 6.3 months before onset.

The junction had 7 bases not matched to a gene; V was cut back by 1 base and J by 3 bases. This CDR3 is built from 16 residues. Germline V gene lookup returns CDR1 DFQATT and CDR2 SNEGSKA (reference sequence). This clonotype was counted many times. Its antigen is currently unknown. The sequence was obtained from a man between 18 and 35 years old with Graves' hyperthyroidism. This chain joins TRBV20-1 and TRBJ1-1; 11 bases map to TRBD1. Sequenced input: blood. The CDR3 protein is CSARAGDRGSDTEAFF. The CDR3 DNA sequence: TGCAGTGCTAGAGCGGGGGACAGGGGGTCGGACACTGAAGCTTTCTTT.